This TCR beta chain comes out of a study of T cell responses to AZD1222 COVID-19 vaccine. The table came from immunoSEQ multiplex PCR; TCRdb's copy has only in-frame clones and leaves some out. The sample shows 160,000 or so clones, 94% of them seen only once. Overall study results and limits: Seropositive AZD1222 recipients at baseline numbered only five or six.

As concerns this clone: Its antigen remains unknown.

Sequencing used peripheral blood, obtained 28 days after the second AZD1222 dose. The sequence was collected from an adult who received the AZD1222 COVID-19 vaccine.

The CDR3 loop is CASSLEGRQNEKLFF. In nucleotides, the CDR3 is TGCGCCAGCAGCTTGGAAGGCAGACAGAATGAAAAACTGTTTTTT. V gene TRBV5-1 combines with J gene TRBJ1-4, with D possibly matching TRBD1 (5 bases). The CDR3 spans 15 residues. The germline V and J ends were trimmed by 0 bases and 5 bases, with 11 bases remaining between them. The germline V gene has CDR1 SGHRS and CDR2 YFSETQ.